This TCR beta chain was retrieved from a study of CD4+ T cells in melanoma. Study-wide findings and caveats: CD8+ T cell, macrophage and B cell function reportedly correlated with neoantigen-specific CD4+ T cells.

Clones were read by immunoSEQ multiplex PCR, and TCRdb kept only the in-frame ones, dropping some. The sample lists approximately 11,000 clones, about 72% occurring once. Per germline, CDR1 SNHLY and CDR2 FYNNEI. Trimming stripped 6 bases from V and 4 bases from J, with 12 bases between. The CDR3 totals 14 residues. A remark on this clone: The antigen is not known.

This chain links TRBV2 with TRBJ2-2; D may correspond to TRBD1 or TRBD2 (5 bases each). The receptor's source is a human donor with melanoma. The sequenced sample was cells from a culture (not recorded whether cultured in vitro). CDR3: CASRGVSSTGELFF. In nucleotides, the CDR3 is TGTGCCAGCAGGGGGGTATCTTCCACCGGGGAGCTGTTTTTT.